Below, one T cell receptor (beta chain) is given with its context. Its antigen is unknown. The PCR made use of 60 Vbeta and 13 Jbeta primers. The assay was immunoSEQ multiplex PCR, and TCRdb's table has in-frame clones only and misses some. This table holds under 250,000 clones, about 85% found once. The data stem from a study of cytomegalovirus exposure and HLA in healthy donors. Study as a whole: The Caucasian-associated ancestry cluster held roughly 81% of roughly 370 genotyped donors.

The V and J ends lost 1 base and 4 bases respectively, with 14 bases between them. The CDR3 totals 16 residues. CDR1 and CDR2 from the germline V gene are KGHSH and LQKENI. General observations from the study: Overall, roughly 170 TCR beta chains were annotated as cytomegalovirus-associated.

This TCR was recovered from a woman in her forties or fifties in good health and CMV-seropositive. Sequencing was carried out using PBMCs. The chain carries TRBV18 and TRBJ2-1; D not resolved. CDR3 residues: CASSPRSGRQYNEQFF. The CDR3 DNA follows: TGTGCCAGCTCACCACGGTCCGGCAGGCAGTACAATGAGCAGTTCTTC.